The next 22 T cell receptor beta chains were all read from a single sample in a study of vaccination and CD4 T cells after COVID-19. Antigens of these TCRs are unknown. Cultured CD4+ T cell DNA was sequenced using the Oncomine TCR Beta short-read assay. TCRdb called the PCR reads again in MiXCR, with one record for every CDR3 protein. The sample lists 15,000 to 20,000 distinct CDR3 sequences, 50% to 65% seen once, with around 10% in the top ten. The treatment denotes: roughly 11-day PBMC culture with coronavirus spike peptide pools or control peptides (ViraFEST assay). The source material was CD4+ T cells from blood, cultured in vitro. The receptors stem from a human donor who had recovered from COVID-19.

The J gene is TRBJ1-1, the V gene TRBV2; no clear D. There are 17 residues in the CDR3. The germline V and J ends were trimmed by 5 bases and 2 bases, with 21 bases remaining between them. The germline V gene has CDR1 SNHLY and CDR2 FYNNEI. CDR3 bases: TGTGCCAGCAGTAGTCCGTCTGGCCTAGGACTAAACACTGAAGCTTTCTTT. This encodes CASSSPSGLGLNTEAFF.

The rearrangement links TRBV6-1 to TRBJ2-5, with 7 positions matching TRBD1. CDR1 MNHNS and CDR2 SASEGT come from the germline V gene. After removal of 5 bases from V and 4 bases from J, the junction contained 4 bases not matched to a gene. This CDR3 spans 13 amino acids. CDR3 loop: CASSPTGRETQYF. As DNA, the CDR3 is TGTGCCAGCAGTCCGACAGGGCGAGAGACCCAGTACTTC.

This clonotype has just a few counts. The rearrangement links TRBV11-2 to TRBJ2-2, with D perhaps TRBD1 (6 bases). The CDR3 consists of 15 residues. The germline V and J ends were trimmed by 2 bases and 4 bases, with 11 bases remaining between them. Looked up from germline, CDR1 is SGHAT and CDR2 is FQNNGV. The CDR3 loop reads CASSLRLGGTGELFF. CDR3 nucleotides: TGTGCCAGCAGCTTACGATTAGGGGGCACCGGGGAGCTGTTTTTT.

The CDR3 DNA follows: TGTGCCAGCAGTACAGGGGGCACTAATGAAAAACTGTTTTTT. It codes for CASSTGGTNEKLFF. This chain links TRBV7-9 with TRBJ1-4, with 9 positions matching TRBD1. V gave up 6 bases and J gave up 2 bases; unmatched junction bases: 1. The CDR3 totals 14 residues. Germline V gives CDR1 SEHNR, CDR2 FQNEAQ (reference sequence).

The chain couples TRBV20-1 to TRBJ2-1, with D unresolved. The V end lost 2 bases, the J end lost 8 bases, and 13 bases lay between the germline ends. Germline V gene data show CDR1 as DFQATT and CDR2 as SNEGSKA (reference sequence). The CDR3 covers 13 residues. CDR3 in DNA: TGCAGTGCTAGAAGGATACAAGGCGATGAGCAGTTCTTC. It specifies CSARRIQGDEQFF.

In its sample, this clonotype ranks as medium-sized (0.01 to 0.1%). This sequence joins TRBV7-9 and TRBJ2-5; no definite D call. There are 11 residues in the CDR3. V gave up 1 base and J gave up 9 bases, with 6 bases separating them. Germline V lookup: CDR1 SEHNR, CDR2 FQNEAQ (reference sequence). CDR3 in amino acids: CASSLGSAQYF. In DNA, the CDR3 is TGTGCCAGCAGCTTAGGATCGGCCCAGTACTTC.

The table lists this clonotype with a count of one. CDR3 nucleotides: TGCGCCAGCAGCTGGGCGGAAACCGGGGAGCTGTTTTTT. Translation: CASSWAETGELFF. The J gene is TRBJ2-2, the V gene TRBV5-1; D is unresolved. V lost 3 bases, J lost 5 bases, and 8 bases lay in between. This CDR3 spans 13 amino acids. The germline CDR1 and CDR2 sequences are SGHRS and YFSETQ.

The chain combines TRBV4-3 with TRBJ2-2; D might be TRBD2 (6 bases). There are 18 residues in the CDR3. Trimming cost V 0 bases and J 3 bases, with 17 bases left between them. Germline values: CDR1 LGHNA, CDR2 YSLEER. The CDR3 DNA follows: TGCGCCAGCAGCCAAGATGAGGGCATGGGGGAGGACACCGGGGAGCTGTTTTTT. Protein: CASSQDEGMGEDTGELFF.

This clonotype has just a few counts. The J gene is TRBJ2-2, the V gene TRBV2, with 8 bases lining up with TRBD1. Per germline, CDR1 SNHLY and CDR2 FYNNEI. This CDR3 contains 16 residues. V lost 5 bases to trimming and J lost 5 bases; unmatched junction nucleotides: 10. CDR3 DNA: TGTGCCAGCAGTCTAGTACAGGGGGAAGGAACCGGGGAGCTGTTTTTT. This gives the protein CASSLVQGEGTGELFF. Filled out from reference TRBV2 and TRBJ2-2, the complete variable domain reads EPEVTQTPSHQVTQMGQEVILRCVPISNHLYFYWYRQILGQKVEFLVSFYNNEISEKSEIFDDQFSVERPDGSNFTLKIRSTKLEDSAMYFCASSLVQGEGTGELFFGEGSRLTVL.

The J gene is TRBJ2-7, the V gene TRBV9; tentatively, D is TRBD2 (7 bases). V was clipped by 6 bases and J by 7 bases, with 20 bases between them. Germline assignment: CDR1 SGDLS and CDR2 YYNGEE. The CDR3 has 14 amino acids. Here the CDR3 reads CASNREGLTREQYF. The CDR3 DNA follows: TGTGCCAGCAACAGGGAGGGTCTCACTCGAGAGCAGTACTTC.

CDR3 coding DNA: TGCAGTGCTAGAGCCGGATATAGCGGGAGGCCCACAGATACGCAGTATTTT. Translation: CSARAGYSGRPTDTQYF. The V gene is TRBV20-1, the J gene TRBJ2-3; 10 bases are shared with TRBD2. Trimming at V came to 1 base and at J to 2 bases, leaving 9 bases not matched to a gene. The CDR3 is 17 amino acids. Germline V gene lookup returns CDR1 DFQATT and CDR2 SNEGSKA (reference sequence).

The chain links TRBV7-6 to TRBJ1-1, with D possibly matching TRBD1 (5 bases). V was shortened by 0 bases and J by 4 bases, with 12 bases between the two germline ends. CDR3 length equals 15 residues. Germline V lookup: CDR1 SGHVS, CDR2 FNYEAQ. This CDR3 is CASSLAGGARTEAFF. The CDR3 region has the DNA TGTGCCAGCAGCTTAGCGGGCGGGGCTCGCACTGAAGCTTTCTTT. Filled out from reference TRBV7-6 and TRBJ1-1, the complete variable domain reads GAGVSQSPRYKVTKRGQDVALRCDPISGHVSLYWYRQALGQGPEFLTYFNYEAQQDKSGLPNDRFSAERPEGSISTLTIQRTEQRDSAMYRCASSLAGGARTEAFFGQGTRLTVV.

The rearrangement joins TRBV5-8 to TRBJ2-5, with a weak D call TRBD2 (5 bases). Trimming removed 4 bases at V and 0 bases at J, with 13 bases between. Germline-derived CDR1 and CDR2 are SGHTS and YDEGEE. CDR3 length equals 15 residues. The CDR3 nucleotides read TGTGCCAGCAGCCCATCCCCCGGGGACCAAGAGACCCAGTACTTC. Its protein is CASSPSPGDQETQYF.

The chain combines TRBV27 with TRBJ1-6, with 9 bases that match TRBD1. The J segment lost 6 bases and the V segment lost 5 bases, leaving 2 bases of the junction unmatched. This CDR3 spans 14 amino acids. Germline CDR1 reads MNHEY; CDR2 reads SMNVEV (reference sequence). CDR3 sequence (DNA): TGTGCCAGCAGTCCGGACAGGGGTAATTCACCCCTCCACTTT. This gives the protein CASSPDRGNSPLHF.

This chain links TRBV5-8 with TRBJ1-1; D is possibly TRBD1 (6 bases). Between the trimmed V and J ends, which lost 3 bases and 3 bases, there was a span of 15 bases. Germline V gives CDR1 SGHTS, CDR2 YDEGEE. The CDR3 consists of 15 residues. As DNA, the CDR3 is TGTGCCAGCAGCTATCAATCGACAGGATACACTGAAGCTTTCTTT. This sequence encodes CASSYQSTGYTEAFF.

CDR3 DNA sequence: TGTGCCAGCAGCCCATTAGAGGGGCGCTACAATGAGCAGTTCTTC. Translating it yields CASSPLEGRYNEQFF. The V and J genes are TRBV11-3 and TRBJ2-1, with D possibly being TRBD1 or TRBD2 (5 bases each). Germline CDR1 SGHNT, CDR2 YENEEA. Deletions cut 5 bases from V and 3 bases from J, with 14 bases between. The CDR3 is made up of 15 amino acids.

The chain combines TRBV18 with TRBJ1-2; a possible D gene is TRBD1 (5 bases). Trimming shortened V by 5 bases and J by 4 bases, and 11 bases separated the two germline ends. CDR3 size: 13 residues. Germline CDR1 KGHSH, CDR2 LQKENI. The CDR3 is CASSTDSPYGYTF. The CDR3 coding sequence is TGTGCCAGCTCAACAGACAGCCCCTATGGCTACACCTTC.

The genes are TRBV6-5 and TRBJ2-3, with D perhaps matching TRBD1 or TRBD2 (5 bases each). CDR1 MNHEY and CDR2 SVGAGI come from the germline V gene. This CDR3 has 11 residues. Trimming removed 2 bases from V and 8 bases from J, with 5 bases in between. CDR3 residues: CASSYGGTQYF. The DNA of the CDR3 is TGTGCCAGCAGTTACGGGGGTACGCAGTATTTT.

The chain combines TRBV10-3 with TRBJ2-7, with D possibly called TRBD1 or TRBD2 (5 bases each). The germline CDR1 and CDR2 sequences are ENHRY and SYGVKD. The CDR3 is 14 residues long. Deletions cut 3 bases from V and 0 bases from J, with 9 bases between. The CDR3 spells CAISDGTISYEQYF. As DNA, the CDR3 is TGTGCCATCAGTGACGGGACCATCTCCTACGAGCAGTACTTC.

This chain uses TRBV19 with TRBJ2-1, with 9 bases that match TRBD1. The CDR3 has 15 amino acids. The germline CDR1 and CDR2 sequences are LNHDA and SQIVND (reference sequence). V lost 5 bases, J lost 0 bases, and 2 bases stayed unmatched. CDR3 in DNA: TGTGCCAGTAGTGCGGACAGGGGCTCCTACAATGAGCAGTTCTTC. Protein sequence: CASSADRGSYNEQFF.

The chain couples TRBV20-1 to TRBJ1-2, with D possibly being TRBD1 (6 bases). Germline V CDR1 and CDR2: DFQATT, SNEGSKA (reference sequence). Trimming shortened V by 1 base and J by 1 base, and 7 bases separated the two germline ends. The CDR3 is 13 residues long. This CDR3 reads CSARVGGNYGYTF. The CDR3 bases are TGCAGTGCTAGAGTAGGGGGTAACTATGGCTACACCTTC.

The CDR3 is CAISESRDNYGYTF. The CDR3 DNA reads as TGTGCCATCAGTGAGTCTAGGGACAACTATGGCTACACCTTC. The chain carries TRBV10-3 and TRBJ1-2, with D possibly being TRBD1 (5 bases). CDR3 length equals 14 residues. Trimming cost V 0 bases and J 2 bases, with 7 bases left between them. From germline, CDR1 is ENHRY and CDR2 SYGVKD.